This T cell receptor beta chain was profiled in a study of yellow fever vaccine responses in identical twins. TCRdb passed the RT-PCR reads through MiXCR, listing each CDR3 protein once. The sample yields about 13,000 distinct CDR3 sequences, about four fifths seen once. The CDR3 sequence is 17 residues long. V was trimmed by 0 bases and J by 0 bases, leaving 15 bases between them. Germline CDR1 reads SGHTA; CDR2 reads FQGTGA. This chain uses TRBV7-3 with TRBJ2-7; TRBD1 or TRBD2 may be the D gene (5 bases each). The receptor comes from a woman under 30 who received the yellow fever vaccine. Sequencing was performed on T cells from blood (PBMCs), unsorted or a sorted subset (not recorded which), taken before or after yellow fever vaccination (not recorded which). CDR3 bases: TGTGCCAGCAGCTTAACCCCCGGGACCCAAAGCTCCTACGAGCAGTACTTC. It specifies CASSLTPGTQSSYEQYF.